This record looks at one T cell receptor beta chain sequence and its context. As yet, its antigen is unknown. Generated by immunoSEQ multiplex PCR, the TCRdb table keeps only in-frame clones and is missing some. The sample yields about 26,000 clones, roughly 77% seen once. The source of the sample is a study of OX40 agonist ivuxolimab in advanced cancers. Broader study findings: Expanded peripheral T-cell antigen specificity went undetermined. The study found among the lowest clonal expansion in partial responders at 0.1-3.0 mg/kg.

Autoimmune disease history or systemic immunosuppression meant exclusion. The V gene lost 6 bases and the J gene lost 3 bases, with 15 bases spanning the gap. The length of the CDR3 is 15 residues. CDR1 is SGHAT, CDR2 FQNNGV, per germline. The sequence derives from an adult with an advanced solid tumor such as melanoma, head and neck, liver or kidney cancer. The V gene is TRBV11-2, the J gene TRBJ2-4, with D possibly TRBD2 on 5 matching bases. The specimen was CD4+ or CD8+ T cells sorted from blood, collected in a trial of the OX40 agonist ivuxolimab. The CDR3: CASSPPGVYKNIQYF. The CDR3 region has the DNA TGTGCCAGCAGTCCCCCCGGGGTCTACAAAAACATTCAGTACTTC. The variable domain in full, with the rest retrieved from reference TRBV11-2 and TRBJ2-4, is EAGVAQSPRYKIIEKRQSVAFWCNPISGHATLYWYQQILGQGPKLLIQFQNNGVVDDSQLPKDRFSAERLKGVDSTLKIQPAKLEDSAVYLCASSPPGVYKNIQYFGAGTRLSVL.